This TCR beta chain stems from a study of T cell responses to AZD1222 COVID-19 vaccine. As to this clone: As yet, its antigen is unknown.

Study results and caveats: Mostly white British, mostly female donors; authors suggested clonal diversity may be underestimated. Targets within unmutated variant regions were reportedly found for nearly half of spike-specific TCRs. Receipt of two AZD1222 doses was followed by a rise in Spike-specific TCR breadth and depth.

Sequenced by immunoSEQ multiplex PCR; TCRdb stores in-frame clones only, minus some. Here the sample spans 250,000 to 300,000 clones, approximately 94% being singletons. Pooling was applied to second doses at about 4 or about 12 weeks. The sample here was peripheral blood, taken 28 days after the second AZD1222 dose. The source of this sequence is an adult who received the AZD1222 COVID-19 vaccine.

The CDR3 nucleotides read TGTGCCAGCAGTGAACCAGCCGGGACCCTAAGTAGGGGCGGGGAGCTGTTTTTT. This translates into CASSEPAGTLSRGGELFF. The V gene is TRBV6-1, the J gene TRBJ2-2; perhaps D is TRBD1 or TRBD2 (5 bases each). The V end lost 2 bases, the J end lost 7 bases, and 23 bases lay between the germline ends. The length of the CDR3 is 18 residues. In germline, CDR1 is MNHNS, CDR2 SASEGT.